What follows describes a single T cell receptor beta chain. The target antigen is unknown. The method was immunoSEQ multiplex PCR; TCRdb's version includes in-frame clones alone and lacks a portion of them. This table holds more than 200,000 clones, around 75% found once. Germline CDR1 is SGHNT and CDR2 is YYREEE (reference sequence). V was cut by 4 bases and J by 7 bases, with 21 bases left in between. The CDR3 has 16 amino acids. The data originate from a study of cytotoxic CD8 clonotypes in ibrutinib-treated CLL. Whole-study results and caveats: Different sampling times were used for sustained-remission and progressing patients. Clonotypes that were public were uncommon, and they contracted or stayed stable on treatment.

The sample consisted of PBMCs, taken after 12 months of ibrutinib treatment. The receptor was derived from a human donor with chronic lymphocytic leukemia. This sequence joins TRBV5-4 and TRBJ2-1; a weak D match, TRBD1 (6 bases). The CDR3 region is CASSPPTGTPGNEQFF. DNA for the CDR3: TGTGCCAGCAGCCCACCTACAGGGACCCCGGGGAATGAGCAGTTCTTC.